This TCR beta chain came from a study of lymphopenia after photon versus proton radiotherapy. Clones were sequenced by immunoSEQ multiplex PCR, and TCRdb holds only the in-frame ones, with some missing. The repertoire holds some 29,000 clones, with around 85% as singletons. This CDR3 is built from 14 residues. CDR1 LNHNV and CDR2 YYDKDF come from the germline V gene (reference sequence). V lost 2 bases, J lost 3 bases, and 9 bases lay in between. Notes on this clone: The target antigen is unknown.

General observations from the study: Only patients who died were analyzed for survival; proton advantage is unproven. In patients who died, overall survival fell as post-nadir TCR diversity dropped more. Oligoclonal CD8+ Temra expansion after nadir drove photon patients' diversity drop. Photon-treated patients lost naive T cells and TCR diversity; proton-treated stayed stable.

The specimen comprised peripheral blood, sampled from a patient treated with photon-based radiotherapy. The clonotype originates from a man in his fifties with gastric cancer. The chain is built from TRBV15 and TRBJ2-3; D is possibly TRBD2 (6 bases). The CDR3 protein is CATSRRGLTDTQYF. CDR3 bases: TGTGCCACCAGCAGACGGGGGTTGACAGATACGCAGTATTTT.